This T cell receptor beta chain was profiled in a study of regulatory T cells in long-lasting Graves disease (dated by TCRdb to 2020 to 2022). Notes on the research overall: Persistent Graves' disease was defined as persistently positive TSH receptor autoantibodies together with antithyroid drug treatment for over 5 years. Peripheral blood TCR sequencing and RNA sequencing compared persistent Graves' disease patients with newly diagnosed Graves' disease patients. The study took place in China and was registered as a clinical trial. A total of roughly 35 samples were covered by TCR sequencing, comprising around 13 persistent and some 20 newly diagnosed Graves' disease patients. In the clinical cohort, patients with persistent Graves' disease had used antithyroid drugs for an average of about 10.3 years.

V drops 2 bases and J drops 3 bases, leaving 3 bases in between. Via the germline V gene, CDR1 is SGHDT and CDR2 YYEEEE. From its cysteine to its phenylalanine, the CDR3 spans 11 amino acids. The kept DNA is CDR3 alone, 33 bases in frame from the first base. This specimen's time point label, per the study, means: persistent/refractory GD, antithyroid drugs over 5 years with positive TRAb. RNA was extracted from PBMCs in TRIzol for both TCR sequencing and RNA sequencing. The diagnosis of Graves' disease was made according to American Thyroid Association guidelines. Patients for the study were recruited at an endocrinology department in Xi'an, China. From each patient, 7.5 to 9.5 milliliters of peripheral blood was collected into an EDTA anticoagulant tube. PBMCs were isolated by Ficoll Paque Plus density gradient separation without further T cell sorting. An Agilent 2100 Bioanalyzer and agarose gel were used to assess RNA quality, and a NanoDrop 2000 was used to measure RNA concentration.

Library construction relied on multiplex PCR. Sequencing took place on an Illumina HiSeq 4000. To build TCR beta libraries, CDR3 regions were amplified by Arm-PCR using iRepertoire HTBI primers. Before sequencing, the PCR products went through gel purification. In the original analysis: A total of 62 TRBV and some 15 TRBJ segments were identified across samples and were used for gene usage analysis of CDR3 amino acid clonotypes. Filtered high-quality paired reads were merged into contigs using COPE and FqMerger. BLAST was used to align contigs to the IMGT TRBV, TRBD and TRBJ reference genes, and CDR3 was defined following IMGT. Highly expanded clones were defined as clonotypes with a frequency above 0.1%. Shannon entropy served as the measure of repertoire diversity, while the Gini coefficient captured V-J evenness. Public clonotypes were defined as clonotypes shared by more than one individual. TCRdb reprocessing: public reads trimmed at Q25 with fastp, clones called with MiXCR, in-frame beta chains kept. Merged by CDR3 protein, the rows form single entries marked with the most common genes and DNA. For this entry, the V and J calls and clone size follow TCRdb and not the study's own pipeline. In all, the sample holds about 660,000 distinct CDR3 sequences, and 25% to 35% of those were seen once. 40% to 55% of the sample is held by the ten biggest clonotypes.

This clonotype was detected ten times or more. The clone's antigen remains unknown. No much larger clone is present one base from it, and per-base qualities are unavailable. Study-wide findings and limitations: The small sample size was acknowledged by the authors as a limitation that may reduce accuracy. Only the TCR beta chain was sequenced and analyzed. Persistent patients shared more public clonotypes among themselves (over 2,500) than newly diagnosed patients did (approximately 970). The study examined only peripheral blood because the primary lesion, thyroid tissue, could not be accessed. Compared with newly diagnosed patients, persistent Graves' disease patients had lower TCR Shannon entropy and fewer highly expanded clones, which suggests clonal expansion. Preferential use of TRBV28, TRBJ1-2 and TRBJ2-5 was observed in persistent disease, whereas TRBV20-1 and TRBJ2-1 were favored in newly diagnosed disease.

This receptor was identified in a female donor with Graves disease. The chain is made from TRBV5-6 and TRBJ2-7, with the D gene too uncertain to name. This specimen was peripheral blood mononuclear cells (PBMCs), taken when the disease was refractory, from a patient treated with antithyroid drugs. The CDR3 here reads CASSFHYEQYF. The nucleotides are TGTGCCAGCAGCTTTCACTACGAGCAGTACTTC.